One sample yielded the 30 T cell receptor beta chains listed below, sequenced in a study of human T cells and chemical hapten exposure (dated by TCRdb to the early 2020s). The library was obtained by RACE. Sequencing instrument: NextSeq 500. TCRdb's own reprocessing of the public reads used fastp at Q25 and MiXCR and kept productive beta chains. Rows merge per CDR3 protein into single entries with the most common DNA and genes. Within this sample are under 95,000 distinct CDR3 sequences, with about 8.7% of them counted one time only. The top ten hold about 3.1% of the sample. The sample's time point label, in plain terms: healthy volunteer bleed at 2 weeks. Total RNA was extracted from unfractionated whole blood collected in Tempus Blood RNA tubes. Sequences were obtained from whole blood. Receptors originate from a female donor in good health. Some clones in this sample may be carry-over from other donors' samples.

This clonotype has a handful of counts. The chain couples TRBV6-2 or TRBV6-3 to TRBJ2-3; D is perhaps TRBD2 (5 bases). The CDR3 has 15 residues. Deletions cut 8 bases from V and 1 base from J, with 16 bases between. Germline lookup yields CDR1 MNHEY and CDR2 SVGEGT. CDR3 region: CASGDMAGRTDTQYF. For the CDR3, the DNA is TGTGCCAGCGGTGATATGGCGGGTCGCACAGATACGCAGTATTTT.

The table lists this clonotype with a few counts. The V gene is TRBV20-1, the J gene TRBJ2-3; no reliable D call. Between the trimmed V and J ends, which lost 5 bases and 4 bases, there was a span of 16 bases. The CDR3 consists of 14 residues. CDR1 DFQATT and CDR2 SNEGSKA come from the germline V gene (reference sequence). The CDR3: CSAHGPGRADTQYF. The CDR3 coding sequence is TGCAGTGCTCATGGACCGGGCCGGGCAGATACGCAGTATTTT.

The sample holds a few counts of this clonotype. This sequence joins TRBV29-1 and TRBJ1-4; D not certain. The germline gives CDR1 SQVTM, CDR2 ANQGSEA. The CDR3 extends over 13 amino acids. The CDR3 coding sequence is TGCAGTGCTAAAGACAACCTGGTTGAAAAACTGTTTTTT. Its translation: CSAKDNLVEKLFF.

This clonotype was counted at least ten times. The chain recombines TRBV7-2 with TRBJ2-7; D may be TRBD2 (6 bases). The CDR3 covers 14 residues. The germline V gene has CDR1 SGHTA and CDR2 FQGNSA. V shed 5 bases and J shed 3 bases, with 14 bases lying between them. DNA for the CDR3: TGTGCCAGCAGCACGTCCCGGGACTTCTACGAGCAGTACTTC. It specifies CASSTSRDFYEQYF.

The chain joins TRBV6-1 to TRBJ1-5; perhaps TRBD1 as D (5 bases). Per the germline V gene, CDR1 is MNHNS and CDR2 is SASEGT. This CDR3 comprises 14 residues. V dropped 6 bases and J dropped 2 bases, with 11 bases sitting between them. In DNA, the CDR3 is TGTGCCAGCAGGGGGGGTACGGGCAATCAGCCCCAGCATTTT. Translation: CASRGGTGNQPQHF.

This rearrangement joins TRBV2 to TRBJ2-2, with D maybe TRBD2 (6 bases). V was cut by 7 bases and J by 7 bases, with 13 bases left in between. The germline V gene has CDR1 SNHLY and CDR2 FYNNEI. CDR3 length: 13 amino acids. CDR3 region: CASTHGGNGELFF. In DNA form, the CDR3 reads TGTGCCAGCACTCACGGAGGGAACGGGGAGCTGTTTTTT. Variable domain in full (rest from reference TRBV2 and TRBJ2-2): EPEVTQTPSHQVTQMGQEVILRCVPISNHLYFYWYRQILGQKVEFLVSFYNNEISEKSEIFDDQFSVERPDGSNFTLKIRSTKLEDSAMYFCASTHGGNGELFFGEGSRLTVL.

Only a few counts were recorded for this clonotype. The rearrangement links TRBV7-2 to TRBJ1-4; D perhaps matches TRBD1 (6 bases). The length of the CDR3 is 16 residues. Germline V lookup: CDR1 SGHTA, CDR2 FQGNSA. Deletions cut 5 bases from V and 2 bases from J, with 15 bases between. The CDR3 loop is CASSAETGVTNEKLFF. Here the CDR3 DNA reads TGTGCCAGCAGCGCCGAGACAGGTGTTACTAATGAAAAACTGTTTTTT.

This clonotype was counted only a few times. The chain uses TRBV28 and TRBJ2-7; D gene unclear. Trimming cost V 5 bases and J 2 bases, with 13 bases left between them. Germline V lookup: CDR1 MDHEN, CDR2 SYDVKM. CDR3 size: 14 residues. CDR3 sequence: CASSPIFGAYEQYF. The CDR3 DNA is TGTGCCAGCAGTCCTATATTTGGAGCCTACGAGCAGTACTTC.

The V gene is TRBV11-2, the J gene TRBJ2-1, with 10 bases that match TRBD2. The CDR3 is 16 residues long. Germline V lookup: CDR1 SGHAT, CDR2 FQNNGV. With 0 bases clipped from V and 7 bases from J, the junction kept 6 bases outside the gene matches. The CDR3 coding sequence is TGTGCCAGCAGCTTAGATTCGGGACTAGCGAGGAATGAGCAGTTCTTC. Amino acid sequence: CASSLDSGLARNEQFF.

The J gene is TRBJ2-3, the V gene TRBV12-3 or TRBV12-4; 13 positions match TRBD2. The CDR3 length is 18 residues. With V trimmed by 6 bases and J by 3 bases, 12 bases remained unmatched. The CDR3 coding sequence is TGTGCCAGCAGACAACTAGCGGGAGGGCCTTTTTCGACAGATACGCAGTATTTT. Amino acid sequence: CASRQLAGGPFSTDTQYF.

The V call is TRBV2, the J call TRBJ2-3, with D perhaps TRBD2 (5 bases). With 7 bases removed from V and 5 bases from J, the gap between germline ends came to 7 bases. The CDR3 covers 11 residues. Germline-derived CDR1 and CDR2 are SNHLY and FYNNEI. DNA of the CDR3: TGTGCCAGCAAGGGAGTAGATACGCAGTATTTT. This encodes CASKGVDTQYF.

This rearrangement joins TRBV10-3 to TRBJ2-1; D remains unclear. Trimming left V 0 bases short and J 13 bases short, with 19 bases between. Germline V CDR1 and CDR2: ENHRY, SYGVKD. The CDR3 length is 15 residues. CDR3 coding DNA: TGTGCCATCAGTGAGTCGCTCGACCTGGATTGGTATCAGTTCTTC. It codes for CAISESLDLDWYQFF.

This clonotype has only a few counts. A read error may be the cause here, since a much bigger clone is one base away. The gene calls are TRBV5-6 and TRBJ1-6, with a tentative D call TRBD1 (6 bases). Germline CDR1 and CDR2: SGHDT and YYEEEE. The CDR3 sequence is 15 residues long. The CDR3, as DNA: TGTGCCAGCAGCTTGGGGACAGCGTATAATTCACCCCTCAACTTT. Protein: CASSLGTAYNSPLNF.

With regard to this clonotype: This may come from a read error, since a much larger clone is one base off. The CDR3 loop is CASGLQYGGMSNQPQNF. The CDR3 coding sequence is TGTGCTAGTGGATTACAATACGGCGGAATGAGCAATCAGCCCCAGAATTTT. V gene TRBV12-5 combines with J gene TRBJ1-5; D gene unclear. Per the germline V gene, CDR1 is LGHNT and CDR2 is FRNRAP. The CDR3 totals 17 residues.

The CDR3 sequence: CASRETGIPGELFF. The CDR3 DNA reads TGCGCCAGCAGAGAGACAGGGATCCCCGGGGAGCTGTTTTTT. V is TRBV10-2 and J is TRBJ2-2; TRBD1 matches at 7 bases. Germline trimming cut 6 bases from V and 6 bases from J; bases unmatched to any gene: 7. Germline V lookup: CDR1 WSHSY, CDR2 SAAADI. There are 14 residues in the CDR3.

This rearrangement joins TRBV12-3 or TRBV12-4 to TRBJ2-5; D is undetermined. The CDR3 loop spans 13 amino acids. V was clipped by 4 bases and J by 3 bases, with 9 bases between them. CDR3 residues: CASSWMAEETQYF. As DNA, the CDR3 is TGTGCCAGCAGTTGGATGGCGGAAGAGACCCAGTACTTC.

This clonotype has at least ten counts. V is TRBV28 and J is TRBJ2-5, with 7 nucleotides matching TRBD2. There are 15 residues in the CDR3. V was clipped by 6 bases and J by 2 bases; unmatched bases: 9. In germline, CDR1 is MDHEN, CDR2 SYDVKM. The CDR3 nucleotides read TGTGCCAGCAGCCGGGGAGGGTCCTATCAAGAGACCCAGTACTTC. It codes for CASSRGGSYQETQYF.

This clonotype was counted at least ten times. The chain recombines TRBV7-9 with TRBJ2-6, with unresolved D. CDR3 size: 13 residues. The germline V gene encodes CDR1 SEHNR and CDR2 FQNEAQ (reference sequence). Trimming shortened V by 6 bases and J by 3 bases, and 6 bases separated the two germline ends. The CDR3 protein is CASSFIGANVLTF. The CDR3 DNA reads TGTGCCAGCAGTTTCATTGGGGCCAACGTCCTGACTTTC.

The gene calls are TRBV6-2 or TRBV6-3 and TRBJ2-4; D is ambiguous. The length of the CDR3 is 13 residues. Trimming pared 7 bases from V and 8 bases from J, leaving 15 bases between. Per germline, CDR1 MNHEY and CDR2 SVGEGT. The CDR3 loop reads CASTKTETHIQYF. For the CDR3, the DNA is TGTGCCAGCACTAAGACCGAAACCCACATTCAGTACTTC.

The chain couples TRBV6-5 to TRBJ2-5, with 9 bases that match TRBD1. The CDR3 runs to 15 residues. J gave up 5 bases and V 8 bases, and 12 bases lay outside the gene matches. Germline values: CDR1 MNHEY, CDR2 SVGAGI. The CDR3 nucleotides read TGTGCCAGCGGGGAGACCGGGACAGGGATGGAGACCCAGTACTTC. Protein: CASGETGTGMETQYF.

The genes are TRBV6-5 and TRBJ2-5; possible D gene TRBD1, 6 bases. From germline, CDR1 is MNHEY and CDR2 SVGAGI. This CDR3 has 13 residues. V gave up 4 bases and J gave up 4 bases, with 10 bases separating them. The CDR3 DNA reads TGTGCCAGCAGTTCGACAGGAAGAGAGACCCAGTACTTC. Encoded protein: CASSSTGRETQYF.

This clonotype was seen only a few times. This chain's CDR3 is CASSPRQGGSYEQYF. The CDR3 DNA sequence: TGTGCCAGCAGTCCCCGACAGGGTGGATCCTACGAGCAGTACTTC. V and J are TRBV6-6 and TRBJ2-7; 7 bases are shared with TRBD1. The CDR3 length is 15 residues. CDR1 is MNHNY, CDR2 SVGAGI, per germline (reference sequence). The V gene end was trimmed by 5 bases and the J gene end by 1 base; junction bases not matched to a gene: 8.

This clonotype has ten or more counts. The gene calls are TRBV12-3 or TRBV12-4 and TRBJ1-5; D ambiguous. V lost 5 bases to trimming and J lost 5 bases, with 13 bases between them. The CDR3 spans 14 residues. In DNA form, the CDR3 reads TGTGCCAGCAGTGGCGGCAGGTCGGATCAGCCCCAGCATTTT. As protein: CASSGGRSDQPQHF.

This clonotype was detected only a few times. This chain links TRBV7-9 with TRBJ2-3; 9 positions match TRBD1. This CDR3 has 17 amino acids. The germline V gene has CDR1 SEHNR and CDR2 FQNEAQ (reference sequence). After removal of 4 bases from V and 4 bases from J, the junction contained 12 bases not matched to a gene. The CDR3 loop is CASSSAAGTGYADTQYF. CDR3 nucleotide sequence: TGTGCCAGCAGCTCTGCAGCCGGGACAGGGTATGCAGATACGCAGTATTTT.

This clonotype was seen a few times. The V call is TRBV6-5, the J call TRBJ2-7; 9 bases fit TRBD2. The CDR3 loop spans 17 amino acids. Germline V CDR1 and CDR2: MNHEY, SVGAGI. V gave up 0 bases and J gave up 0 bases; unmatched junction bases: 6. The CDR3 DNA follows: TGTGCCAGCAGTTACTCGGGAGCGGGAGGCGACTCCTACGAGCAGTACTTC. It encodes CASSYSGAGGDSYEQYF.

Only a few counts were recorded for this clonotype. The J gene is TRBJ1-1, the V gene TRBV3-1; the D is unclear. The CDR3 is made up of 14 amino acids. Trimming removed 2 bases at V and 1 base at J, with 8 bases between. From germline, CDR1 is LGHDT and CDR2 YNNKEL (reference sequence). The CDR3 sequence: CASSQRAGNTEAFF. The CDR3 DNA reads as TGTGCCAGCAGCCAAAGAGCGGGGAACACTGAAGCTTTCTTT.

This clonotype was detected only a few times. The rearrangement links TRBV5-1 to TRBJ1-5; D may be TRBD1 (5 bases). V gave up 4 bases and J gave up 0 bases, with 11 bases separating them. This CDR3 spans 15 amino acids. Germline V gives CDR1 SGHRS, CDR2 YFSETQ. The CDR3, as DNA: TGCGCCAGCAGCCCGGGGCAGAATAGCAATCAGCCCCAGCATTTT. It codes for CASSPGQNSNQPQHF.

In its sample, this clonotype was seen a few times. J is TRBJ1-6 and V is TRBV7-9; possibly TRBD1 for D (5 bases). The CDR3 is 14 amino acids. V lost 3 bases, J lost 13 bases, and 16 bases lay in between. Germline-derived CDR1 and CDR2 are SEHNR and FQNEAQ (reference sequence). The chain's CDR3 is CASSFSGGLSPLHF. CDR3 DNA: TGTGCCAGCAGCTTCTCCGGGGGTCTATCGCCCCTCCACTTT.

The CDR3 protein is CASSYTPGQGDSPLHF. The CDR3 DNA follows: TGCGCCAGCAGCTACACACCGGGACAGGGAGATTCACCCCTCCACTTT. The chain uses TRBV5-1 and TRBJ1-6; 9 bases are a match to TRBD1. The CDR3 runs 16 residues. Germline trimming cut 3 bases from V and 8 bases from J; bases unmatched to any gene: 9. Germline values: CDR1 SGHRS, CDR2 YFSETQ.

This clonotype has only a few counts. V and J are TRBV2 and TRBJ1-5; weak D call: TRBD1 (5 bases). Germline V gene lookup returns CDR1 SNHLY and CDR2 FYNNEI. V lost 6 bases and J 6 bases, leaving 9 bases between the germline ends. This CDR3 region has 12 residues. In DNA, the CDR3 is TGTGCCAGCAGCCTAGGGACTCAGCCCCAGCATTTT. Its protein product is CASSLGTQPQHF.